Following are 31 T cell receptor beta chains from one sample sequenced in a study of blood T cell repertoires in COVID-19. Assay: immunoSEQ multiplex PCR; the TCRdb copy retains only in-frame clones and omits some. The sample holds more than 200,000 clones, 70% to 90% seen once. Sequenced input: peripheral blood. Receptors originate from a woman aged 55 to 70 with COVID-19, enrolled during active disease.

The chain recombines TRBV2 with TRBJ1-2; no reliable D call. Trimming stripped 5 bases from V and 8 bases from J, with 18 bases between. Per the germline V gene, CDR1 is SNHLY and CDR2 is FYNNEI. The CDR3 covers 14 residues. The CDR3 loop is CASSKNLVREGYTF. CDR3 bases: TGTGCCAGCAGTAAAAACCTTGTCCGAGAGGGCTACACCTTC.

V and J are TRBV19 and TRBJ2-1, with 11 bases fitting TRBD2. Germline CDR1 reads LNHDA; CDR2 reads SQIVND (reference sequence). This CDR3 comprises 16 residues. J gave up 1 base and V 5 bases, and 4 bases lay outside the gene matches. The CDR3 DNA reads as TGTGCCAGTAGTCATGGGACTAGCGGATCCTACAATGAGCAGTTCTTC. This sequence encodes CASSHGTSGSYNEQFF.

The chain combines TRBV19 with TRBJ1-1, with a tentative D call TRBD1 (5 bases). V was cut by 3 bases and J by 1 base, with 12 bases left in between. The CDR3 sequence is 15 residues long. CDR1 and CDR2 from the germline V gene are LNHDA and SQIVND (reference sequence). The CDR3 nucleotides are TGTGCCAGTAGTATTGGGGCGCCAGGGAACACTGAAGCTTTCTTT. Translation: CASSIGAPGNTEAFF.

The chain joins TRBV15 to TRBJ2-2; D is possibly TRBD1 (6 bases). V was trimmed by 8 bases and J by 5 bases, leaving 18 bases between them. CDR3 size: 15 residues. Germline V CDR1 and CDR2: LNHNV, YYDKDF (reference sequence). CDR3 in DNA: TGTGCCACCGACGCGGGCAGGGGAGTTACCGGGGAGCTGTTTTTT. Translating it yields CATDAGRGVTGELFF.

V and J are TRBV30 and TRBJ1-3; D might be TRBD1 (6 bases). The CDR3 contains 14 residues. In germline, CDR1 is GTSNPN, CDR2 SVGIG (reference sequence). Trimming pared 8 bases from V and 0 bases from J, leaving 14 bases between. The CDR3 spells CAGTQGSSGNTIYF. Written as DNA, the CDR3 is TGTGCCGGGACTCAGGGGAGCTCTGGAAACACCATATATTTT.

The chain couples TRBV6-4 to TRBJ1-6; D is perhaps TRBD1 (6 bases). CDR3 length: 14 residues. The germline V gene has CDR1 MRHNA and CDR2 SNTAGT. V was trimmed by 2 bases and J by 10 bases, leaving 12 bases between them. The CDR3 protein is CASSDQGGRSPLHF. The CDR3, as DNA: TGTGCCAGCAGTGACCAAGGGGGACGCTCACCCCTCCACTTT.

This chain's CDR3 is CASSARQGEKGDTIYF. The CDR3, as DNA: TGTGCCAGCAGCGCCAGACAGGGGGAAAAGGGGGACACCATATATTTT. The gene calls are TRBV9 and TRBJ1-3; 9 nucleotides agree with TRBD1. The CDR3 covers 16 residues. Germline trimming cut 3 bases from V and 8 bases from J; bases unmatched to any gene: 12. Germline loops: CDR1 SGDLS, CDR2 YYNGEE.

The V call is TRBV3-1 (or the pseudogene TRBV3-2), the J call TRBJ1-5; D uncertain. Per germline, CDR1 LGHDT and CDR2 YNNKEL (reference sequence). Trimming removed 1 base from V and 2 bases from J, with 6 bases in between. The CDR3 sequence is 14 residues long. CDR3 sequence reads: CASSQAGGNQPQHF. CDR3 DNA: TGTGCCAGCAGCCAAGCCGGGGGCAATCAGCCCCAGCATTTT.

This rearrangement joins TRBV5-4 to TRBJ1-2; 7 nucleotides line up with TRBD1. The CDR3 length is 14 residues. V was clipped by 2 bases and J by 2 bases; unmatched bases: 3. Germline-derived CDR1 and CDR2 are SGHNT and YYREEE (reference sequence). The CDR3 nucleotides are TGTGCCAGCAGCTTAAGGGGGCGAAACTATGGCTACACCTTC. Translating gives CASSLRGRNYGYTF.

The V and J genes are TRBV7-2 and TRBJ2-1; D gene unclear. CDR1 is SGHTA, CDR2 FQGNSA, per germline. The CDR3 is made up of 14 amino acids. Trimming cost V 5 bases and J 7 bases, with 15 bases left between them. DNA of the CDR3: TGTGCCAGCAGCCCCCGGGTCCCTCGAAATGAGCAGTTCTTC. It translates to CASSPRVPRNEQFF. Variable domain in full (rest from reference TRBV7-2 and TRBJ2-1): GAGVSQSPSNKVTEKGKDVELRCDPISGHTALYWYRQSLGQGLEFLIYFQGNSAPDKSGLPSDRFSAERTGGSVSTLTIQRTQQEDSAVYLCASSPRVPRNEQFFGPGTRLTVL.

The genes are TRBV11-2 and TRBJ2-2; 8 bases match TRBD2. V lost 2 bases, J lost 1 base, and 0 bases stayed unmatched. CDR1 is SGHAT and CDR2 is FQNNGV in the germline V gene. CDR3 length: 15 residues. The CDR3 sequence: CASSLSGRNTGELFF. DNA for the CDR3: TGTGCCAGCAGCTTAAGCGGGAGGAACACCGGGGAGCTGTTTTTT.

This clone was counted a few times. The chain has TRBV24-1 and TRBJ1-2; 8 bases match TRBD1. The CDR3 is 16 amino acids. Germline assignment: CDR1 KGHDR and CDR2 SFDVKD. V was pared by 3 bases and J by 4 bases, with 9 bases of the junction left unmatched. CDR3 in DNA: TGTGCCACCAGTGATCGGACAGGGCGCGTGGGCTATGGCTACACCTTC. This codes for CATSDRTGRVGYGYTF.

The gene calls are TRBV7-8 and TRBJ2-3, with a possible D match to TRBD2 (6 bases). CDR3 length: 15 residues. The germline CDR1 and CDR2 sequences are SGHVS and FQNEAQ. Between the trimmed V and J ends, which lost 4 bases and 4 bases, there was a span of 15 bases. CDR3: CASSSGGRRADTQYF. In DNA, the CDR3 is TGTGCCAGCAGCTCTGGGGGGAGGAGAGCAGATACGCAGTATTTT.

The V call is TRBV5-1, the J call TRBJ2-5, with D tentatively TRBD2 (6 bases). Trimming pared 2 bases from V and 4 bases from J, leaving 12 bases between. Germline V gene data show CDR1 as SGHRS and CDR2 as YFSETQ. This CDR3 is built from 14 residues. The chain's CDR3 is CASSFPGVGETQYF. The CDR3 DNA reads TGCGCCAGCAGCTTCCCGGGAGTTGGAGAGACCCAGTACTTC.

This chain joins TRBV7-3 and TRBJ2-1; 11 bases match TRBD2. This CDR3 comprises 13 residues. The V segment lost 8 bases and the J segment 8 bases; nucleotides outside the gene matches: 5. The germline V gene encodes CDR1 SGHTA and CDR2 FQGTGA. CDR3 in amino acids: CASRLAGGYEQFF. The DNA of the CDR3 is TGTGCCAGCCGCCTAGCGGGAGGCTATGAGCAGTTCTTC.

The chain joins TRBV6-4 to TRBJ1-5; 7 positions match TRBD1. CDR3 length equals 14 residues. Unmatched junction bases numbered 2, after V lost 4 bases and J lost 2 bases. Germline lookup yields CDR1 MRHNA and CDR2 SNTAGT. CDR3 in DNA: TGTGCCAGCAGTGGACAGGGTGGCAATCAGCCCCAGCATTTT. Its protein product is CASSGQGGNQPQHF.

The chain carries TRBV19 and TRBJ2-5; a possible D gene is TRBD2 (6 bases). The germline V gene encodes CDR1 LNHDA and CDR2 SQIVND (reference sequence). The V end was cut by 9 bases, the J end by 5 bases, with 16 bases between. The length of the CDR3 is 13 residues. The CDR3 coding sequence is TGTGCCAGCGCGACTAGTTTGGTGGAGACCCAGTACTTC. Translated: CASATSLVETQYF.

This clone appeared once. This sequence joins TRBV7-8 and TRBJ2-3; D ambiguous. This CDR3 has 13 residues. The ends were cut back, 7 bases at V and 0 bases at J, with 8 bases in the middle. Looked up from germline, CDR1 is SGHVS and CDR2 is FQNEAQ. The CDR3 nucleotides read TGTGCCAGCAAAGGCAGGAGCACAGATACGCAGTATTTT. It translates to CASKGRSTDTQYF.

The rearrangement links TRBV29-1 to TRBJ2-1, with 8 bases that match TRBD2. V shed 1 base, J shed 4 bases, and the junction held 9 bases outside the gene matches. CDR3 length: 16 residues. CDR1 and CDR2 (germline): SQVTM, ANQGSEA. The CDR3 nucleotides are TGCAGCGTTGAAGGGACTAGCCGTGGGGTATACAATGAGCAGTTCTTC. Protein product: CSVEGTSRGVYNEQFF.

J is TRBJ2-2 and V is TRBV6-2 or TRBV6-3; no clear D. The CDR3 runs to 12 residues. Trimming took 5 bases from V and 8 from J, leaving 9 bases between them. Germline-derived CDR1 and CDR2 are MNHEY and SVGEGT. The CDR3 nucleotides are TGTGCCAGCAGTCTGGGCGCTGGGGAGCTGTTTTTT. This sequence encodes CASSLGAGELFF.

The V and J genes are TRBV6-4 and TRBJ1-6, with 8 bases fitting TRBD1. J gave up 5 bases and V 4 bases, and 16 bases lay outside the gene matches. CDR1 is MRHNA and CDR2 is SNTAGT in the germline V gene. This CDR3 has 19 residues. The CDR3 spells CASSVPGQVGGGDNSPLHF. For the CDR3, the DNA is TGTGCCAGCAGTGTACCGGGACAGGTAGGCGGCGGAGATAATTCACCCCTCCACTTT.

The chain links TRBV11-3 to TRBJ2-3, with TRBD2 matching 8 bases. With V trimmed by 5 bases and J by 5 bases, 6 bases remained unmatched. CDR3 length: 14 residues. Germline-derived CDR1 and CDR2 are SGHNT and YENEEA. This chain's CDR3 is CASSQRLAGDTQYF. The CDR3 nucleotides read TGTGCCAGCAGCCAACGGCTAGCGGGAGATACGCAGTATTTT.

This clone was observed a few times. The CDR3 DNA follows: TGTGCCAGCAGCTTGGGTCGGACTAGTGTCTACGAGCAGTACTTC. Translation gives CASSLGRTSVYEQYF. This chain joins TRBV5-4 and TRBJ2-7; 7 nucleotides line up with TRBD2. This CDR3 has 15 amino acids. V lost 0 bases and J lost 3; bases outside the gene matches: 6. The germline gives CDR1 SGHNT, CDR2 YYREEE (reference sequence).

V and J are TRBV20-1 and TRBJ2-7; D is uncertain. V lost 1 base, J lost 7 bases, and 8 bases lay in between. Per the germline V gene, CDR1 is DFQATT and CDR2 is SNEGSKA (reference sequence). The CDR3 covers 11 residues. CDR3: CSARAIHEQYF. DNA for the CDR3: TGCAGTGCTAGAGCCATACATGAGCAGTACTTC.

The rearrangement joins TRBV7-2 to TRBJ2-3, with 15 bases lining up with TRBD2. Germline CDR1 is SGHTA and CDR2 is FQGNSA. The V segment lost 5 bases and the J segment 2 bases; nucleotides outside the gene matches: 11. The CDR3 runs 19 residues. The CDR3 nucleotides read TGTGCCAGCAGCCTAGGACTAGCGGGAGGGCCTCTGTCCACAGATACGCAGTATTTT. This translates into CASSLGLAGGPLSTDTQYF.

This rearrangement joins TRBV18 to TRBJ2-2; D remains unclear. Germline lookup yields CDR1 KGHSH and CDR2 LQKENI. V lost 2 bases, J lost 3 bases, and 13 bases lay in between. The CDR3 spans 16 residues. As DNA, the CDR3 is TGTGCCAGCTCACCAATACTCCCAACTGACACCGGGGAGCTGTTTTTT. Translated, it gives CASSPILPTDTGELFF.

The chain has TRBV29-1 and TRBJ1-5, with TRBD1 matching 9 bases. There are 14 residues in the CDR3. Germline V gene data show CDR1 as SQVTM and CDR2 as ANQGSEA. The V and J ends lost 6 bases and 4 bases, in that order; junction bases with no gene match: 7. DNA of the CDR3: TGCAGCGTGGGGGGGGGACAGGGTAATCAGCCCCAGCATTTT. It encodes CSVGGGQGNQPQHF.

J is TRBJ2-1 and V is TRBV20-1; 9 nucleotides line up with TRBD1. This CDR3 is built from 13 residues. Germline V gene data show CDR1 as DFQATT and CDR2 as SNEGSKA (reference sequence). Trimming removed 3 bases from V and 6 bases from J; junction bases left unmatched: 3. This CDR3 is CSASPGQGNEQFF. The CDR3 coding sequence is TGCAGTGCTAGTCCGGGACAGGGCAATGAGCAGTTCTTC.

CDR3 DNA sequence: TGCGCCAGCAGCCCGGGGGTCGGACAGGGAGGGACTAGCGGGAGCACAGATACGCAGTATTTT. Translation: CASSPGVGQGGTSGSTDTQYF. This rearrangement joins TRBV5-1 to TRBJ2-3, with 12 bases identical to TRBD2. J gave up 0 bases and V 4 bases, and 18 bases lay outside the gene matches. The CDR3 has 21 amino acids. CDR1 is SGHRS, CDR2 YFSETQ, per germline.

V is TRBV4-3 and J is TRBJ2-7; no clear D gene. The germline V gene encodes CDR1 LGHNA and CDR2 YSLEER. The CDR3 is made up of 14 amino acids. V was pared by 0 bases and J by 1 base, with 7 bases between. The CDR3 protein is CASSQDLLSYEQYF. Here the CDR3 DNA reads TGCGCCAGCAGCCAAGATCTGTTGTCCTACGAGCAGTACTTC.

CDR3 loop: CASSLTGHQETQYF. The CDR3, as DNA: TGTGCCAGCAGCTTAACGGGCCACCAAGAGACCCAGTACTTC. The genes are TRBV7-3 and TRBJ2-5; no clear D. CDR3 length equals 14 residues. Trimming removed 0 bases from V and 0 bases from J, with 5 bases in between. The germline V gene has CDR1 SGHTA and CDR2 FQGTGA.